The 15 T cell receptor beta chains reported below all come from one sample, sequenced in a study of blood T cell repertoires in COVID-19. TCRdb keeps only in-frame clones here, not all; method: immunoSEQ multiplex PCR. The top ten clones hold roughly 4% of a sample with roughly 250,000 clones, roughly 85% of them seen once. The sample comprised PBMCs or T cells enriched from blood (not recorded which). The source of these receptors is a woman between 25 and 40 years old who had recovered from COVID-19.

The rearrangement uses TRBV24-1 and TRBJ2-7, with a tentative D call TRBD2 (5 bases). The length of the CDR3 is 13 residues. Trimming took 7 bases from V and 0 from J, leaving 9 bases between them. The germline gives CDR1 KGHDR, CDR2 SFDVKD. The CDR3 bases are TGTGCCACCAGCCCGGCGGGCTCCTACGAGCAGTACTTC. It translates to CATSPAGSYEQYF.

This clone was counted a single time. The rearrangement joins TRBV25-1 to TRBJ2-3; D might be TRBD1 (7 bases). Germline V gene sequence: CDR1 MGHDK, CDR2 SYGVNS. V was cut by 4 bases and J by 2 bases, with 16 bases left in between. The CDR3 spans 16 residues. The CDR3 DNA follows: TGTGCCAGCAGTGGGCAGCAGGGGGGCGTCACAGATACGCAGTATTTT. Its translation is CASSGQQGGVTDTQYF.

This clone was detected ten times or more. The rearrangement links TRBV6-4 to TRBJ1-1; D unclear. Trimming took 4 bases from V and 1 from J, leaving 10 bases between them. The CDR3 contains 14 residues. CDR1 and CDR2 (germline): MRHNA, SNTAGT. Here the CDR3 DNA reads TGTGCCAGCAGTGCATCACCAGGGAACACTGAAGCTTTCTTT. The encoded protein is CASSASPGNTEAFF.

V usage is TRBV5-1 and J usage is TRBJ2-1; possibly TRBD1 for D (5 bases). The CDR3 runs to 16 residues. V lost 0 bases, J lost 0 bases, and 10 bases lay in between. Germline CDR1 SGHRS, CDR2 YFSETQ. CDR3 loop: CASSLDQGLSYNEQFF. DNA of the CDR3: TGCGCCAGCAGCTTGGATCAGGGTCTCTCCTACAATGAGCAGTTCTTC.

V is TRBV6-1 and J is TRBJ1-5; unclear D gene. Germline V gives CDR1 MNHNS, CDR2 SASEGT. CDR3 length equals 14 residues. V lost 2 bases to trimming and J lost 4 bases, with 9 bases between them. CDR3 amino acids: CASSEMARNQPQHF. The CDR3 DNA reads TGTGCCAGCAGTGAAATGGCACGTAATCAGCCCCAGCATTTT.

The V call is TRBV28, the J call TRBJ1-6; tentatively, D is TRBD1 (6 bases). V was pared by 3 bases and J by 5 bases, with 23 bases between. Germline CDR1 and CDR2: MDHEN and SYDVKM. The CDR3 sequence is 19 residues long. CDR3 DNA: TGTGCCAGCAGTTTGGGGGGGCAGGTCCAGGGCATAAATAATTCACCCCTCCACTTT. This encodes CASSLGGQVQGINNSPLHF.

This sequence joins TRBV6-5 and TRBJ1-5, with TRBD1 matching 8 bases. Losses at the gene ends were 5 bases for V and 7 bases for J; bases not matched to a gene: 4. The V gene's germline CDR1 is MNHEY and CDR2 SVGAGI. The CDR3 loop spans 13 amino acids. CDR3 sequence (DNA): TGTGCCAGCAGTATACAGGGGGACCAGCCCCAGCATTTT. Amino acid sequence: CASSIQGDQPQHF.

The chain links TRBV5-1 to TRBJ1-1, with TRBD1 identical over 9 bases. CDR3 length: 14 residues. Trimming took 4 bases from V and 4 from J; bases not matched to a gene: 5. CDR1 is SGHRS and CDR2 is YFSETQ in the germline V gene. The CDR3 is CASSATGGPTEAFF. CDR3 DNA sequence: TGCGCCAGCAGCGCAACAGGGGGCCCCACTGAAGCTTTCTTT.

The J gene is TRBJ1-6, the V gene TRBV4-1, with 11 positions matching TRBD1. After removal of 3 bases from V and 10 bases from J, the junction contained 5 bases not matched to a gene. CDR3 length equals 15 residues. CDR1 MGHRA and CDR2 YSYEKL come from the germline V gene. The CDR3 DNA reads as TGCGCCAGCAGCCAGCCCGGGACAGGGGGATCACCCCTCCACTTT. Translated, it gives CASSQPGTGGSPLHF.

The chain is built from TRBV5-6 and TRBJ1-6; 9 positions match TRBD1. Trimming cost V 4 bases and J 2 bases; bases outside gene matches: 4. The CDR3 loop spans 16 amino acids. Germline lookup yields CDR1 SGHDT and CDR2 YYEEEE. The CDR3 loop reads CASSPGQGPYNSPLHF. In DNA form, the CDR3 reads TGTGCCAGCAGCCCGGGACAGGGCCCCTATAATTCACCCCTCCACTTT.

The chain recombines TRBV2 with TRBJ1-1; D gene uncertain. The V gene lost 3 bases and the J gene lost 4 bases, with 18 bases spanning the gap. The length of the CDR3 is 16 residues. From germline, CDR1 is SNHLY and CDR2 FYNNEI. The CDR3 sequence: CASSDLIARMSTEAFF. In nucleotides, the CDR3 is TGTGCCAGCAGTGACCTTATTGCCAGGATGAGCACTGAAGCTTTCTTT.

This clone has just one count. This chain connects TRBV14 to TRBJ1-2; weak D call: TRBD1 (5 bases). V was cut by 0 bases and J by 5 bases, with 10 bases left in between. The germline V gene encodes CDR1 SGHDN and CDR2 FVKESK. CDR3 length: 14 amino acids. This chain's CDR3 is CASSQDLGGYGYTF. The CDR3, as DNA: TGTGCCAGCAGCCAAGATTTGGGGGGATATGGCTACACCTTC.

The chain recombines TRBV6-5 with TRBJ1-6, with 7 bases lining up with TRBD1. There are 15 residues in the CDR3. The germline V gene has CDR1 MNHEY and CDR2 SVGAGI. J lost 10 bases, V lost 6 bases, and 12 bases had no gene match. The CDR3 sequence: CASSPAGTVESPLHF. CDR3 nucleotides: TGTGCCAGCAGCCCCGCCGGGACAGTCGAATCACCCCTCCACTTT.

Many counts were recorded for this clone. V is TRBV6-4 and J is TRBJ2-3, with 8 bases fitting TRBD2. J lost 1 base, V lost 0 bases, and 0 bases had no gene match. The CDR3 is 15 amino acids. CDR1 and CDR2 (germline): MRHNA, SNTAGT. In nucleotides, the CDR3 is TGTGCCAGCAGTGACTCGCGGGGGGGCACAGATACGCAGTATTTT. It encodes CASSDSRGGTDTQYF.

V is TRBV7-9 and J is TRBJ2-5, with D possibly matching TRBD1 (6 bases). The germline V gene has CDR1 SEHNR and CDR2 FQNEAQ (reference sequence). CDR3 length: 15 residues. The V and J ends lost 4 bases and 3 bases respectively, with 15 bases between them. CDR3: CASSSRGQGKETQYF. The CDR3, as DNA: TGTGCCAGCAGCTCCCGGGGACAAGGAAAAGAGACCCAGTACTTC.